The next 27 T cell receptor beta chains were all read from a single sample in a study of T-cell memory formation after mild COVID-19. TCRdb itself ran the 5' RACE reads through MiXCR, one entry per CDR3 protein. The profile shows under 200,000 distinct CDR3 sequences, around a third of them singletons. What was sequenced was PBMCs or a T cell subset sorted from them (not recorded which). The source is an adult woman who had mild COVID-19 (a few samples of this study predate the infection). Cell type and time point are not known.

The J gene is TRBJ2-3, the V gene TRBV12-3 or TRBV12-4, with TRBD2 identical over 10 bases. This CDR3 is built from 14 residues. V gave up 6 bases and J gave up 4 bases; unmatched junction bases: 4. The CDR3 DNA is TGTGCCAGCAGCCTTCTAGCGGGGGCAGATACGCAGTATTTT. Its protein product is CASSLLAGADTQYF.

V gene TRBV12-3 or TRBV12-4 combines with J gene TRBJ2-5; no definite D call. V lost 6 bases and J 4 bases, leaving 12 bases between the germline ends. The CDR3 has 13 residues. CDR3 in DNA: TGTGCCAGCAGACGCGTAAATGGAGAGACCCAGTACTTC. This codes for CASRRVNGETQYF.

The chain combines TRBV20-1 with TRBJ1-2, with 7 bases that match TRBD1. Trimming took 3 bases from V and 4 from J; bases not matched to a gene: 11. CDR1 DFQATT and CDR2 SNEGSKA come from the germline V gene (reference sequence). This CDR3 region has 15 residues. For the CDR3, the DNA is TGCAGTGCTAGTCCTGGACAGGTTTCATCCTATGGCTACACCTTC. This translates into CSASPGQVSSYGYTF.

J is TRBJ2-1 and V is TRBV29-1, with D maybe TRBD1 (5 bases). V shed 6 bases and J shed 9 bases, with 12 bases lying between them. Germline V lookup: CDR1 SQVTM, CDR2 ANQGSEA. The CDR3 has 11 residues. The CDR3 sequence: CSVVRVREQFF. CDR3 DNA sequence: TGCAGCGTCGTCAGGGTTCGTGAGCAGTTCTTC.

This clonotype was seen a few times. The rearrangement links TRBV27 to TRBJ2-3, with D uncertain. The CDR3 consists of 12 residues. In germline, CDR1 is MNHEY, CDR2 SMNVEV (reference sequence). The V end lost 3 bases, the J end lost 4 bases, and 5 bases lay between the germline ends. The CDR3 sequence is CASSFRPDTQYF. CDR3 DNA sequence: TGTGCCAGCAGTTTTCGTCCAGATACGCAGTATTTT.

This clonotype is a singleton in its sample. A junction boundary mismatches the germline segment, possibly from a read error. This rearrangement joins TRBV5-5 to TRBJ2-1; D is ambiguous. This CDR3 spans 14 amino acids. CDR1 SGHKS and CDR2 YYEKEE come from the germline V gene (reference sequence). Here the CDR3 DNA reads TGTGACAGCAGCTTAGAGAGCTCCTACAATGAGCAGTTCTTC. Translating gives CDSSLESSYNEQFF.

The chain is built from TRBV13 and TRBJ2-7; D gene unclear. The V gene lost 0 bases and the J gene lost 6 bases, with 12 bases spanning the gap. Germline CDR1 and CDR2: PRHDT and FYEKMQ (reference sequence). This CDR3 is built from 14 residues. The CDR3: CASSLGGFTGEQYF. CDR3 bases: TGTGCCAGCAGCTTAGGAGGGTTTACGGGCGAGCAGTACTTC.

The gene calls are TRBV5-5 and TRBJ2-1, with D possibly called TRBD1 or TRBD2 (5 bases each). The germline V gene encodes CDR1 SGHKS and CDR2 YYEKEE (reference sequence). V lost 4 bases, J lost 4 bases, and 15 bases lay in between. The CDR3 loop spans 15 amino acids. For the CDR3, the DNA is TGTGCCAGCAGCCTTCCCGGGACGCAGTACAATGAGCAGTTCTTC. Protein product: CASSLPGTQYNEQFF.

This chain links TRBV24-1 with TRBJ2-7; 8 nucleotides line up with TRBD1. J gave up 0 bases and V 2 bases, and 5 bases lay outside the gene matches. The germline gives CDR1 KGHDR, CDR2 SFDVKD. The CDR3 runs to 16 residues. The CDR3 sequence: CATSDSGGSSSYEQYF. DNA of the CDR3: TGTGCCACCAGTGATTCAGGGGGCTCCAGCTCCTACGAGCAGTACTTC.

Only a few counts were recorded for this clonotype. V and J are TRBV24-1 and TRBJ2-5; no clear D gene. The CDR3 has 15 amino acids. V shed 2 bases and J shed 1 base, with 10 bases lying between them. Germline-derived CDR1 and CDR2 are KGHDR and SFDVKD. For the CDR3, the DNA is TGTGCCACCAGTGATTCACTTACAGTCCAAGAGACCCAGTACTTC. Translation gives CATSDSLTVQETQYF.

The chain combines TRBV14 with TRBJ2-1; the D gene is possibly TRBD2 (5 bases). The CDR3 consists of 13 residues. Germline CDR1 is SGHDN and CDR2 is FVKESK. Deletions cut 0 bases from V and 7 bases from J, with 7 bases between. This chain's CDR3 is CASSQDRGNEQFF. The DNA of the CDR3 is TGTGCCAGCAGCCAAGATCGGGGAAATGAGCAGTTCTTC.

In this sample, this clonotype turned up a few times. The chain carries TRBV9 and TRBJ1-4, with a weak D call TRBD1 (5 bases). This CDR3 spans 15 amino acids. CDR1 and CDR2 (germline): SGDLS, YYNGEE. V was trimmed by 0 bases and J by 2 bases, leaving 8 bases between them. The CDR3 region has the DNA TGTGCCAGCAGCGTAGCCTCAGGGACTAATGAAAAACTGTTTTTT. As protein: CASSVASGTNEKLFF. Variable domain in full (rest from reference TRBV9 and TRBJ1-4): DSGVTQTPKHLITATGQRVTLRCSPRSGDLSVYWYQQSLDQGLQFLIQYYNGEERAKGNILERFSAQQFPDLHSELNLSSLELGDSALYFCASSVASGTNEKLFFGSGTQLSVL.

This clonotype appeared a few times. This chain connects TRBV20-1 to TRBJ2-7, with 7 positions matching TRBD2. Germline V gene lookup returns CDR1 DFQATT and CDR2 SNEGSKA (reference sequence). The junction had 2 bases not matched to a gene; V was cut back by 0 bases and J by 3 bases. This CDR3 region has 13 residues. The CDR3 sequence: CSARDRDYYEQYF. The CDR3 region has the DNA TGCAGTGCTAGAGATCGGGACTACTACGAGCAGTACTTC.

The genes are TRBV24-1 and TRBJ2-7, with 9 positions matching TRBD1. Germline V gene sequence: CDR1 KGHDR, CDR2 SFDVKD. The CDR3 consists of 15 residues. J gave up 2 bases and V 9 bases, and 10 bases lay outside the gene matches. The CDR3 bases are TGTGCCACCCGGGAAGGGACAGGGACAACCTACGAGCAGTACTTC. Its protein product is CATREGTGTTYEQYF.

The gene calls are TRBV25-1 and TRBJ2-5; D tentatively reads TRBD1 or TRBD2 (5 bases each). This CDR3 is 15 amino acids long. Trimming took 4 bases from V and 5 from J, leaving 17 bases between them. In germline, CDR1 is MGHDK, CDR2 SYGVNS. CDR3 sequence reads: CASSGRDRWEETQYF. In DNA form, the CDR3 reads TGTGCCAGCAGTGGGCGAGACAGATGGGAGGAGACCCAGTACTTC. The whole variable domain, filled in from reference TRBV25-1 and TRBJ2-5, reads EADIYQTPRYLVIGTGKKITLECSQTMGHDKMYWYQQDPGMELHLIHYSYGVNSTEKGDLSSESTVSRIRTEHFPLTLESARPSHTSQYLCASSGRDRWEETQYFGPGTRLLVL.

The chain has TRBV9 and TRBJ2-1, with D perhaps TRBD2 (6 bases). V dropped 0 bases and J dropped 7 bases, with 14 bases sitting between them. The CDR3 is 15 residues long. Germline CDR1 reads SGDLS; CDR2 reads YYNGEE. The CDR3 protein is CASSVVGGERNEQFF. CDR3 coding DNA: TGTGCCAGCAGCGTAGTAGGCGGGGAGAGAAATGAGCAGTTCTTC.

The chain carries TRBV20-1 and TRBJ2-3, with D possibly matching TRBD2 (5 bases). Trimming took 0 bases from V and 2 from J, leaving 15 bases between them. Per the germline V gene, CDR1 is DFQATT and CDR2 is SNEGSKA (reference sequence). CDR3 length: 16 amino acids. The CDR3 region is CSARDHRRAYTDTQYF. CDR3 nucleotides: TGCAGTGCTAGAGATCACCGGCGGGCCTACACAGATACGCAGTATTTT.

The chain recombines TRBV20-1 with TRBJ1-2; D possibly corresponds to TRBD1 (5 bases). The CDR3 is 14 residues long. Germline V gives CDR1 DFQATT, CDR2 SNEGSKA (reference sequence). Trimming removed 0 bases at V and 8 bases at J, with 16 bases between. The CDR3 region has the DNA TGCAGTGCTAGAGAGGTCGGGGGACGAGGCGGCTACACCTTC. This sequence encodes CSAREVGGRGGYTF.

This chain joins TRBV12-3 or TRBV12-4 and TRBJ1-1; perhaps TRBD1 as D (6 bases). Trimming removed 5 bases at V and 10 bases at J, with 17 bases between. This CDR3 is 13 amino acids long. The CDR3 protein is CASSQRQAGGAFF. The CDR3 DNA is TGTGCCAGCAGTCAAAGACAGGCCGGAGGAGCTTTCTTT.

This chain uses TRBV28 with TRBJ2-1, with TRBD1 matching over 9 bases. The CDR3 is 14 residues long. Germline loops: CDR1 MDHEN, CDR2 SYDVKM. Trimming took 6 bases from V and 9 from J; bases not matched to a gene: 9. CDR3 loop: CASRGQGLSPEQFF. Here the CDR3 DNA reads TGTGCCAGCAGGGGACAGGGATTGTCCCCTGAGCAGTTCTTC.

The chain couples TRBV5-1 to TRBJ1-1; D perhaps matches TRBD1 (5 bases). V shed 0 bases and J shed 4 bases, with 16 bases lying between them. The germline gives CDR1 SGHRS, CDR2 YFSETQ. This CDR3 comprises 16 residues. The CDR3 coding sequence is TGCGCCAGCAGCTTGGCTACGCAACAGGTATCCACTGAAGCTTTCTTT. It specifies CASSLATQQVSTEAFF.

CDR3 bases: TGTGCCAGCAGTTCCGGGACAGTCGATCAGCCCCAGCATTTT. Translated: CASSSGTVDQPQHF. V and J are TRBV7-9 and TRBJ1-5; 7 positions match TRBD1. V dropped 6 bases and J dropped 5; count of bases not matched to a gene: 7. This CDR3 region has 14 residues. Looked up from germline, CDR1 is SEHNR and CDR2 is FQNEAQ (reference sequence). Using reference TRBV7-9 and TRBJ1-5 for the parts outside the CDR3, the full variable domain is DTGVSQNPRHKITKRGQNVTFRCDPISEHNRLYWYRQTLGQGPEFLTYFQNEAQLEKSRLLSDRFSAERPKGSFSTLEIQRTEQGDSAMYLCASSSGTVDQPQHFGDGTRLSIL.

V and J are TRBV6-2 or TRBV6-3 and TRBJ2-3; 11 nucleotides line up with TRBD2. The CDR3 runs 15 residues. The V segment lost 5 bases and the J segment 3 bases; nucleotides outside the gene matches: 4. Germline V CDR1 and CDR2: MNHEY, SVGEGT. The CDR3 DNA is TGTGCCAGCAGTACCTGGACTAGCGGGACAGATACGCAGTATTTT. Translated: CASSTWTSGTDTQYF.

The J gene is TRBJ2-1, the V gene TRBV24-1; 16 nucleotides align to TRBD2. The germline V gene encodes CDR1 KGHDR and CDR2 SFDVKD. With 7 bases clipped from V and 10 bases from J, the junction kept 6 bases outside the gene matches. The CDR3 has 15 amino acids. CDR3 sequence reads: CATRGLAGGPREQFF. The CDR3 coding sequence is TGTGCCACCAGGGGACTAGCGGGGGGGCCGCGGGAGCAGTTCTTC.

V usage is TRBV5-1 and J usage is TRBJ2-7; 9 nucleotides line up with TRBD1. Germline loops: CDR1 SGHRS, CDR2 YFSETQ. CDR3 length equals 14 residues. With V trimmed by 1 base and J by 5 bases, 4 bases remained unmatched. CDR3 sequence: CASSLWGQGDEQYF. CDR3 coding DNA: TGCGCCAGCAGCTTGTGGGGACAGGGTGACGAGCAGTACTTC. The full variable domain, its missing parts supplied by reference TRBV5-1 and TRBJ2-7, is KAGVTQTPRYLIKTRGQQVTLSCSPISGHRSVSWYQQTPGQGLQFLFEYFSETQRNKGNFPGRFSGRQFSNSRSEMNVSTLELGDSALYLCASSLWGQGDEQYFGPGTRLTVT.

This clonotype was recorded a few times. V and J are TRBV9 and TRBJ2-7; the D gene is possibly TRBD2 (6 bases). Per the germline V gene, CDR1 is SGDLS and CDR2 is YYNGEE. V gave up 4 bases and J gave up 3 bases, with 23 bases separating them. The CDR3 contains 17 residues. DNA of the CDR3: TGTGCCAGCAGCCCCTCCCTTTCCTCGGACGGGAGCTACGAGCAGTACTTC. Its translation is CASSPSLSSDGSYEQYF.

Only one count was recorded for this clonotype. This rearrangement joins TRBV5-1 to TRBJ1-2; 7 bases align to TRBD1. V trimming: 0 bases; J trimming: 7 bases; junction bases outside the gene matches: 12. CDR3 length equals 16 residues. Per the germline V gene, CDR1 is SGHRS and CDR2 is YFSETQ. The CDR3: CASSLEGRQGEGGYTF. The DNA of the CDR3 is TGCGCCAGCAGCTTGGAGGGCCGACAGGGTGAGGGTGGCTACACCTTC.